This TCR beta chain was found in a study of blood T cell repertoires in COVID-19. Whole-study context: T cells, B-cell-depleted T cells, or PBMCs provided the cDNA or gDNA that served as material.

This clone was observed a few times. The table came from immunoSEQ multiplex PCR; TCRdb's copy has only in-frame clones and leaves some out. The data contain about 41,000 clones, roughly nine tenths of them seen just once; the ten biggest clones take up approximately 4.6%. This TCR came from a man aged 55 to 69 with acute or convalescent COVID-19. The sample comprised peripheral blood.

CDR3 sequence: CASKQQGADGYTF. CDR3 nucleotides: TGTGCCAGCAAACAACAGGGTGCGGATGGCTACACCTTC. The rearrangement joins TRBV27 to TRBJ1-2, with D perhaps TRBD1 (6 bases). Germline CDR1 is MNHEY and CDR2 is SMNVEV (reference sequence). V lost 7 bases to trimming and J lost 6 bases, with 15 bases between them. This CDR3 has 13 residues.